Listed below are T cell receptor beta chains from one sample, sequenced in a study of blood T cell repertoires in COVID-19. Measured with immunoSEQ multiplex PCR; TCRdb has only the in-frame clones, and not every one. This sample has some 76,000 clones, with 65% to 85% found just once. The sample taken for sequencing was peripheral blood. These receptors all stem from a man aged 50-60 years with COVID-19, enrolled during active disease. Each CDR3 is given with its conserved first and last residue. A D gene is named only where the DNA matches it firmly. Part of the rows lack a size; the others show once, few, many or a class for expanded clones.

D gene,clone size,V gene,J gene,CDR3 protein,CDR3 DNA
-,-,TRBV6-5,TRBJ1-2,CASSYYRAANYGYTF,TGTGCCAGCAGTTACTACCGAGCGGCTAACTATGGCTACACCTTC
TRBD1,-,TRBV6-5,TRBJ1-5,CASSSLTGMQPQHF,TGTGCCAGCAGTTCCCTGACAGGGATGCAGCCCCAGCATTTT
TRBD2,-,TRBV10-1,TRBJ2-1,CASLPNPAGAYNEQFF,TGCGCCAGCCTCCCCAACCCAGCGGGGGCCTACAATGAGCAGTTCTTC
TRBD2,-,TRBV27,TRBJ2-7,CASSIKKGGLAYEQYF,TGTGCCAGCAGTATTAAAAAGGGAGGACTAGCCTACGAGCAGTACTTC
-,few,TRBV2,TRBJ1-4,CASSEGGRLGTNEKLFF,TGTGCCAGCAGTGAAGGGGGGCGTTTAGGGACTAATGAAAAACTGTTTTTT
-,-,TRBV6-2/TRBV6-3,TRBJ2-7,CASSLAVPYEQYF,TGTGCCAGCAGTTTAGCGGTTCCTTACGAGCAGTACTTC
-,-,TRBV19,TRBJ2-1,CASSPAGADVNEQFF,TGTGCCAGTAGCCCGGCAGGGGCTGATGTCAATGAGCAGTTCTTC
-,-,TRBV4-2,TRBJ1-1,CASSQGAGLNTEAFF,TGTGCCAGCAGCCAAGGGGCGGGGTTGAACACTGAAGCTTTCTTT
TRBD1,-,TRBV24-1,TRBJ1-2,CATRGQGADLGDGYTF,TGTGCCACCCGAGGACAGGGGGCGGACCTAGGGGATGGCTACACCTTC
-,once,TRBV9,TRBJ1-2,CASSPVTVRAPGDTF,TGTGCCAGCAGCCCAGTCACGGTCCGCGCCCCCGGGGACACCTTC
-,-,TRBV4-2,TRBJ2-2,CASSQDNSQDTGELFF,TGTGCCAGCAGCCAAGATAATAGCCAAGACACCGGGGAGCTGTTTTTT
-,-,TRBV7-2,TRBJ2-7,CASSFATAAYEQYF,TGTGCCAGCAGCTTCGCGACAGCCGCCTACGAGCAGTACTTC
-,-,TRBV5-1,TRBJ2-5,CASRTTETQYF,TGCGCCAGCAGGACAACAGAGACCCAGTACTTC
TRBD1,few,TRBV7-8,TRBJ1-5,CASSRGQFNQPQHF,TGTGCCAGCAGCCGGGGACAGTTCAATCAGCCCCAGCATTTT
-,-,TRBV4-2,TRBJ2-3,CASSQGRGGTDTQYF,TGTGCCAGCAGCCAAGGGCGGGGTGGCACAGATACGCAGTATTTT
TRBD1,-,TRBV6-6,TRBJ1-1,CASSYAGDRGTEAFF,TGTGCCAGCAGTTACGCTGGGGACAGAGGGACTGAAGCTTTCTTT
-,-,TRBV10-1,TRBJ2-1,CASSESRRNEQFF,TGCGCCAGCAGTGAGTCGCGGCGGAATGAGCAGTTCTTC
-,-,TRBV25-1,TRBJ2-7,CASSDTTGASLYEQYF,TGTGCCAGCAGTGACACCACAGGCGCTTCTTTGTACGAGCAGTACTTC
TRBD1,-,TRBV7-2,TRBJ2-7,CASSAGQGGWDSYF,TGTGCCAGCAGCGCCGGACAGGGGGGGTGGGACTCATACTTC
-,-,TRBV21-1,TRBJ1-5,CASSPKWPDWYSNQPQHF,TGTGCCAGCAGCCCAAAGTGGCCCGACTGGTATAGCAATCAGCCCCAGCATTTT
TRBD1,few,TRBV9,TRBJ2-7,CASSVGGGRRTGIYEQYF,TGTGCCAGCAGCGTAGGTGGAGGGAGGAGGACAGGGATCTACGAGCAGTACTTC
-,-,TRBV19,TRBJ1-5,CASSMLEGQPQHF,TGTGCCAGTAGTATGCTGGAGGGGCAGCCCCAGCATTTT
TRBD1,-,TRBV7-2,TRBJ2-2,CASSPRDSNTGELFF,TGTGCCAGCAGCCCCCGGGACAGCAACACCGGGGAGCTGTTTTTT
-,few,TRBV6-1,TRBJ1-5,CASSEWGGTGQPQHF,TGTGCCAGCAGTGAATGGGGTGGGACTGGGCAGCCCCAGCATTTT
TRBD1,-,TRBV6-2/TRBV6-3,TRBJ2-7,CASSTPTGLSNEQYF,TGTGCCAGCAGTACCCCGACAGGGTTATCCAACGAGCAGTACTTC
-,-,TRBV7-3,TRBJ2-7,CASSQGTGSSYEQYF,TGTGCCAGCAGCCAGGGCACAGGGAGCTCCTACGAGCAGTACTTC
-,-,TRBV27,TRBJ1-1,CASSPFPDMNTEAFF,TGTGCCAGCAGTCCCTTTCCTGACATGAACACTGAAGCTTTCTTT
-,-,TRBV7-9,TRBJ2-7,CASSSTLGSYEQYF,TGTGCCAGCAGCTCAACGCTAGGTTCCTACGAGCAGTACTTC
TRBD1,-,TRBV19,TRBJ2-1,CASSRLGTALTNNEQFF,TGTGCCAGTAGCCGCCTGGGGACAGCCCTCACGAACAATGAGCAGTTCTTC
-,-,TRBV2,TRBJ1-5,CASSVAGSNQPQHF,TGTGCCAGCAGTGTGGCGGGAAGCAATCAGCCCCAGCATTTT
TRBD1,-,TRBV24-1,TRBJ2-2,CATTPSGGKGELFF,TGTGCCACCACCCCCTCAGGGGGCAAAGGGGAGCTGTTTTTT
-,few,TRBV5-1,TRBJ2-1,CASSLVGNGEQFF,TGCGCCAGCAGCTTGGTAGGTAACGGGGAGCAGTTCTTC
-,-,TRBV19,TRBJ2-1,CASNSSYNEQFF,TGTGCCAGCAATAGCTCCTACAATGAGCAGTTCTTC
TRBD1,-,TRBV30,TRBJ1-3,CAWSRTGTGNTIYF,TGTGCCTGGAGTCGGACAGGGACTGGAAACACCATATATTTT
TRBD1,-,TRBV20-1,TRBJ2-1,CSAGQGIEQFF,TGCAGTGCTGGACAGGGAATAGAGCAGTTCTTC
TRBD2,once,TRBV9,TRBJ2-5,CASSKGRGEAQYF,TGTGCCAGCAGCAAGGGGCGGGGGGAGGCCCAGTACTTC
-,once,TRBV6-5,TRBJ2-7,CASRGGPSSYEQYF,TGTGCCAGCAGAGGGGGTCCCAGCTCCTACGAGCAGTACTTC
TRBD1,-,TRBV6-5,TRBJ1-5,CASSYSTGLGKPQHF,TGTGCCAGCAGTTACTCGACAGGGTTGGGCAAGCCCCAGCATTTT
-,few,TRBV15,TRBJ2-1,CATSREGYNEQFF,TGTGCCACCAGCAGGGAGGGATACAATGAGCAGTTCTTC
-,-,TRBV6-5,TRBJ2-7,CASSKDRILNEQYF,TGTGCCAGCAGTAAGGACAGAATATTGAACGAGCAGTACTTC
-,few,TRBV6-5,TRBJ2-3,CASRPSGTPSDTQYF,TGTGCCAGCAGGCCTTCCGGGACTCCTAGCGATACGCAGTATTTT
TRBD1,-,TRBV5-5,TRBJ2-1,CASSLDRVSSYNEQFF,TGTGCCAGCAGCCTCGACAGGGTGAGCTCCTACAATGAGCAGTTCTTC
TRBD2,-,TRBV18,TRBJ2-7,CASSPTGGDYEQYF,TGTGCCAGCTCACCCACCGGGGGGGACTACGAGCAGTACTTC
-,-,TRBV19,TRBJ1-5,CASSQGNRGQPQHF,TGTGCCAGTAGTCAGGGGAATCGGGGTCAGCCCCAGCATTTT
-,-,TRBV11-2,TRBJ1-6,CASSLTANNSPLHF,TGTGCCAGCAGCTTAACTGCTAATAATTCACCCCTCCACTTT
TRBD1,-,TRBV11-2,TRBJ1-5,CASSPDRGQPQHF,TGTGCCAGCAGCCCGGACAGGGGCCAGCCCCAGCATTTT
TRBD1,-,TRBV3-1/TRBV3-2,TRBJ2-1,CASSHSWGQGAGEQFF,TGTGCCAGCAGCCACAGTTGGGGACAGGGAGCCGGTGAGCAGTTCTTC
TRBD1,few,TRBV5-4,TRBJ1-1,CASSSGGTGINTEAFF,TGTGCCAGCAGCTCAGGGGGGACAGGAATTAACACTGAAGCTTTCTTT
TRBD1,-,TRBV6-4,TRBJ1-2,CASSETGGEGYGYTF,TGTGCCAGCAGCGAGACAGGGGGCGAGGGCTATGGCTACACCTTC
-,-,TRBV7-8,TRBJ2-1,CASSLGRANSYNEQFF,TGTGCCAGCAGCTTAGGGCGGGCAAATTCCTACAATGAGCAGTTCTTC
TRBD1,-,TRBV14,TRBJ2-5,CASSHWDRRYQETQYF,TGTGCCAGCAGCCATTGGGACAGGAGGTACCAAGAGACCCAGTACTTC
-,-,TRBV7-8,TRBJ1-1,CASSLELGGVTEAFF,TGTGCCAGCAGCTTAGAGCTTGGGGGGGTCACTGAAGCTTTCTTT
-,few,TRBV10-1,TRBJ1-1,CASRAREGTEAFF,TGCGCCAGCAGGGCCAGGGAGGGGACTGAAGCTTTCTTT
TRBD1,-,TRBV6-2/TRBV6-3,TRBJ1-5,CASSSDREVQPQHF,TGTGCCAGCAGCTCCGACAGGGAGGTGCAGCCCCAGCATTTT
-,-,TRBV19,TRBJ2-7,CASSIGNSGVSYEQYF,TGTGCCAGTAGTATTGGTAATAGCGGAGTCTCCTACGAGCAGTACTTC
TRBD1,-,TRBV20-1,TRBJ2-6,CSASLPDREVTGANVLTF,TGCAGTGCTAGTCTCCCGGACAGGGAAGTGACTGGGGCCAACGTCCTGACTTTC
-,-,TRBV18,TRBJ2-5,CASSPYQETQYF,TGTGCCAGCTCTCCGTACCAAGAGACCCAGTACTTC
TRBD2,few,TRBV4-1,TRBJ2-7,CASSQLAGGFYEQYF,TGCGCCAGCAGCCAGTTAGCGGGAGGTTTCTACGAGCAGTACTTC
TRBD1,many,TRBV15,TRBJ1-5,CATSRDWDRVNQPQHF,TGTGCCACCAGCAGAGATTGGGACAGGGTCAATCAGCCCCAGCATTTT